The clone carrying this T cell receptor (beta chain) was detected ten times or more. Its target is unknown. The J segment lost 9 bases and the V segment lost 10 bases, leaving 20 bases of the junction unmatched. Germline assignment: CDR1 MNHEY and CDR2 SVGAGI. The CDR3 runs 16 residues. Via MiXCR, TCRdb re-called the 5' RACE reads, giving one row per CDR3 protein. The sample includes about 40,000 distinct CDR3 sequences, about a fifth of them seen just once. The study, taken as a whole, reports: In terms of TCR gene usage, tumor memory CD4+ T cells clustered together with blood and lymph node memory CD4+ cells, as well as with lymph node naive CD4+ cells.

Treg sorting used a CD4+CD25+CD127-/low gate. The chain has TRBV6-5 and TRBJ2-1, with 8 bases identical to TRBD1. The sequenced sample was Tregs sorted from a lymph node. The clonotype originates from a female donor with breast cancer. CDR3 nucleotides: TGTGCCATCCAGGACAGGGAAAATTGGTCTGGGCGTGAGCAGTTCTTC. Its translation: CAIQDRENWSGREQFF.